Reported below is one TCR beta chain. Original processing notes: How many nucleated cells were present was estimated from reference gene primer amplification. The assay was immunoSEQ multiplex PCR, and TCRdb's table has in-frame clones only and misses some. That table supplies the V and J calls and clone size; D and trimming were determined from the DNA. This sample yields about 250,000 clones, of which about 80% are seen a single time; about 8.9% belongs to the top ten. The data originate from a study of blood T cell repertoires in COVID-19. At the level of the study: Both acute and convalescent COVID-19 samples were obtained from the United States, Italy and Spain. T cells, B-cell-depleted T cells, or PBMCs supplied cDNA or gDNA.

The CDR3 totals 16 residues. The V end lost 1 base, the J end lost 4 bases, and 14 bases lay between the germline ends. The V gene's germline CDR1 is MNHNS and CDR2 SASEGT. V is TRBV6-1 and J is TRBJ2-1; no clear D. Sequenced material: peripheral blood. This sequence was found in an elderly man with acute or convalescent COVID-19. CDR3 nucleotide sequence: TGTGCCAGCAGTGAAGATATCACGGAGCTTTACAATGAGCAGTTCTTC. Protein sequence: CASSEDITELYNEQFF.